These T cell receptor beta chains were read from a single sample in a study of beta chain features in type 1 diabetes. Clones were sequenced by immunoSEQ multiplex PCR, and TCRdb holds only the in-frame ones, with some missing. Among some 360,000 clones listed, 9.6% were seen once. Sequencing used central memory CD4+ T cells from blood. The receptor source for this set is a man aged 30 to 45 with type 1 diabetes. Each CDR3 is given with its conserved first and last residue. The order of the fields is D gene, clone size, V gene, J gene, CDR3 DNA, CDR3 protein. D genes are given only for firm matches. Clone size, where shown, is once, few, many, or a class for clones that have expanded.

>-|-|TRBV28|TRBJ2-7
TGTGCCAGCAAGAACCGAGGGTACGAGCAGTACTTC
CASKNRGYEQYF
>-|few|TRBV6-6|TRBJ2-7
TGTGCCAGCAGCTACACCGGGACGGTTCCCTACGAGCAGTACTTC
CASSYTGTVPYEQYF
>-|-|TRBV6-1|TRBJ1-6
TGTGCCAGTCAGGGGCTGAATAATTCACCCCTCCACTTT
CASQGLNNSPLHF
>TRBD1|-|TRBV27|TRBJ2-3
TGTGCCAGCAGTCTGTACAGGCAACAGGGGTTAATAGATACGCAGTATTTT
CASSLYRQQGLIDTQYF
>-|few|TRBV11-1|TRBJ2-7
TGTGCCAGCAGCTTAGAAGCACAGGGAGACTCCTACGAGCAGTACTTC
CASSLEAQGDSYEQYF
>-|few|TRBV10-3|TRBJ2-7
TGTGCCACAACCATCCAGGGATCCTACGAGCAGTACTTC
CATTIQGSYEQYF
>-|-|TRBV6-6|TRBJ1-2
TGTGCCAGCAGTTACTCGTCAAGAGGGAGCGGCTATGGCTACACCTTC
CASSYSSRGSGYGYTF
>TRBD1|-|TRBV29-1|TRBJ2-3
TGCAGCGCAACAGGGGATGGAACAGATACGCAGTATTTT
CSATGDGTDTQYF
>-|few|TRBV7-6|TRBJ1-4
TGTGCCAGCAGCAAAGGGGTTCCTAATGAAAAACTGTTTTTT
CASSKGVPNEKLFF
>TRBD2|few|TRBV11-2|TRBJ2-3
TGTGCCAGCAGCTTAGCGTTAGGGGCTAGCGGGAGTCCGCAGTATTTT
CASSLALGASGSPQYF
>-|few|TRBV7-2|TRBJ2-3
TGTGCCAGCAGCGTTGAGAGCACAGATACGCAGTATTTT
CASSVESTDTQYF
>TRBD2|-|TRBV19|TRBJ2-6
TGTGCCAGTCGACTAGCGGGGGGCTCTGGGGCCAACGTCCTGACTTTC
CASRLAGGSGANVLTF
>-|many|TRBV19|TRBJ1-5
TGTGCCAGTAGGACGGGAAATCAGCCCCAGCATTTT
CASRTGNQPQHF
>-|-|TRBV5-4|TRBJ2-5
TGCGCCAGCAGCCAAGACGCAGTGGAGACCCAGTACTTC
CASSQDAVETQYF
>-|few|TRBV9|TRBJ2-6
TGTGCCAGCAGCACCCTCGAGGCCAACGTCCTGACTTTC
CASSTLEANVLTF
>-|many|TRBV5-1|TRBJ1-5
TGCGCCAGCAGGGAGGGGATGGGCAATCAGCCCCAGCATTTT
CASREGMGNQPQHF
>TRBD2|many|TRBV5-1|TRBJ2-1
TGCGCCAGCGGGGGGACTAGCGGAAGAGACAATGAGCAGTTCTTC
CASGGTSGRDNEQFF
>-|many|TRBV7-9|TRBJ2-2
TGTGCCAGCAGCTCCGGGAAAAACACCGGGGAGCTGTTTTTT
CASSSGKNTGELFF
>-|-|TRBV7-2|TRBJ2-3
TGTGCCAGCAGCTTAGGTCCAGTCCCTCTTTCAGATACGCAGTATTTT
CASSLGPVPLSDTQYF
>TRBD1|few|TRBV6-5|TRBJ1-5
TGTGCCAGCGGGGGACAGTCCGATCAGCCCCAGCATTTT
CASGGQSDQPQHF
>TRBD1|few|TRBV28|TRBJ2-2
TGTGCCAGCAGTTTTAGCCAGGGGGCCACCGGGGAGCTGTTTTTT
CASSFSQGATGELFF
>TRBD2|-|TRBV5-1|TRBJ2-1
TGCGCCAGCAGCCTACTGACTAGCGGGGGACCTCTCAATGAGCAGTTCTTC
CASSLLTSGGPLNEQFF
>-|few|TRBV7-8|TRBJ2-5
TGTGCCAGCAGCTTAGTGGCCCCGCCCCAAGAGACCCAGTACTTC
CASSLVAPPQETQYF
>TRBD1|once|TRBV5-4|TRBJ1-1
TGTGCCAGCAGCGCGGGACAGGGGGACACTGAAGCTTTCTTT
CASSAGQGDTEAFF
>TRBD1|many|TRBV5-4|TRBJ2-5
TGTGCCAGCAGCCCGCCAGGACAGGTCAAAGAGACCCAGTACTTC
CASSPPGQVKETQYF
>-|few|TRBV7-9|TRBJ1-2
TGTGCCAGCAGCCCCCGGACTGAACCGGACTATGGCTACACCTTC
CASSPRTEPDYGYTF
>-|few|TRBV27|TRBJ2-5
TGTGCCAGCAGTTTATGGGGGGAAGAGACCCAGTACTTC
CASSLWGEETQYF
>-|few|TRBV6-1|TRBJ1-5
TGTGCCAGCAGGGCTTATAGCAATCAGCCCCAGCATTTT
CASRAYSNQPQHF
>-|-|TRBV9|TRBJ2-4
TGTGCCAGCAGCGTAGATCCAGGAGGGCACATTCAGTACTTC
CASSVDPGGHIQYF
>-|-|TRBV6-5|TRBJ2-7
TGTGCCAGCAGTCCTGCCGATCCGTACGAGCAGTACTTC
CASSPADPYEQYF
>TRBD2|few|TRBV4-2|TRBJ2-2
TGTGCCAGCAGCCAAGGACTAGCGGGAGGAGGAAATACCGGGGAGCTGTTTTTT
CASSQGLAGGGNTGELFF
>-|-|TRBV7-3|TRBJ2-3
TGTGCCAGCAGCCCGGGCTCGGGCACAGATACGCAGTATTTT
CASSPGSGTDTQYF
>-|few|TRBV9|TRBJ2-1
TGTGCCAGCAGCGTAAGCGGTGGGGAGGCCCCATACAATGAGCAGTTCTTC
CASSVSGGEAPYNEQFF
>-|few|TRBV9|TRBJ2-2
TGTGCCAGCAGCGTTCGCCGGACGGGCACCGGGGAGCTGTTTTTT
CASSVRRTGTGELFF
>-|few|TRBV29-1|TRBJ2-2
TGCAGCGGCCGGGACATTAACACCGGGGAGCTGTTTTTT
CSGRDINTGELFF
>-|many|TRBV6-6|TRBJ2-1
TGTGCCAGCAGTTACAGGGGATTGGGAGGAGAAAATGAGCAGTTCTTC
CASSYRGLGGENEQFF
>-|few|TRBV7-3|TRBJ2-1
TGTGCCAGCAGCTCCGCCGGGACAACCTACAATGAGCAGTTCTTC
CASSSAGTTYNEQFF
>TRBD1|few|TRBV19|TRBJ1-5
TGTGCCAGTAGTATAGGGGACAGGGTATATCAGCCCCAGCATTTT
CASSIGDRVYQPQHF
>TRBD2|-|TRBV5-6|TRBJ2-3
TGTGCCAGCAGCTGGGGTAGCGGGAGTGGTACAGATACGCAGTATTTT
CASSWGSGSGTDTQYF
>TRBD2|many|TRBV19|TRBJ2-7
TGTGCCAGCAGCGCCGGGACTAGCGGGCTAGGCTCCTACGAGCAGTACTTC
CASSAGTSGLGSYEQYF
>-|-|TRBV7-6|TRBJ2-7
TGTGCCAGCAGCTTAGACTACGAGCAGTACTTC
CASSLDYEQYF
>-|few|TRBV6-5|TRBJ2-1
TGTGCCAGCAGAGGACAGGGAGGGTACAATGAGCAGTTCTTC
CASRGQGGYNEQFF
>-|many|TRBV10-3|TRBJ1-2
TGTGCCATCAGTGAGTCGATAGGAGGAGCCGTCTATGGCTACACCTTC
CAISESIGGAVYGYTF
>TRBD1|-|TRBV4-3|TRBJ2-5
TGCGCCAGCAGCCTCGGACAGGGGTCAGAGACCCAGTACTTC
CASSLGQGSETQYF
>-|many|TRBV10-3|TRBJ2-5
TGTGCCATCAGTGATTCGGGGGAGACCCAGTACTTC
CAISDSGETQYF
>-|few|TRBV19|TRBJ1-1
TGTGCCAGTAGTAAGAGGGGTATGACTGAAGCTTTCTTT
CASSKRGMTEAFF
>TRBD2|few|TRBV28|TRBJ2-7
TGTGCCAGCAGTTCACTAGCGGGAGCTTTCTACGAGCAGTACTTC
CASSSLAGAFYEQYF
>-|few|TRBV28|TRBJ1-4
TGTGCCAGCAGTTTACCGGACGGTAATGAAAAACTGTTTTTT
CASSLPDGNEKLFF
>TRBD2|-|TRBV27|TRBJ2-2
TGTGCCAGCAGTTTATTCTCAGGACTAGCAGTCACCGGGGAGCTGTTTTTT
CASSLFSGLAVTGELFF
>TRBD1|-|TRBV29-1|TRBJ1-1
TGCAGCGTCGGACAGGGTAATCCCCTCACTGAAGCTTTCTTT
CSVGQGNPLTEAFF
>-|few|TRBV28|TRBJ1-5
TGTGCCAGCAGTTATTCGACAGGTCATCAGCCCCAGCATTTT
CASSYSTGHQPQHF